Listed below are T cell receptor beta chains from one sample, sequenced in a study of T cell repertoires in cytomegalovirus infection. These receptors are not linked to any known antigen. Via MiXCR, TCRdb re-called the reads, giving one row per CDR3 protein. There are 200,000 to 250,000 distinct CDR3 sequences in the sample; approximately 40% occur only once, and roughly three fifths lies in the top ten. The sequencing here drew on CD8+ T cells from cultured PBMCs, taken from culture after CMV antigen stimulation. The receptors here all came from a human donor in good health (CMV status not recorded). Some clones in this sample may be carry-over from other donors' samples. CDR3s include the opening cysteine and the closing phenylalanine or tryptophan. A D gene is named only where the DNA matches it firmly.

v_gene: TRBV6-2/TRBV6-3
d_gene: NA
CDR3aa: CASSPTSGVRLYEQYF

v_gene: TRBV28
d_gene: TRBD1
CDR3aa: CASSPIPTGPTGELFF

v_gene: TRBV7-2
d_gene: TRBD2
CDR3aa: CALSPVTRLAGGSLGQYF

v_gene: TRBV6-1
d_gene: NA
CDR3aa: CASSEASVNSPLHF

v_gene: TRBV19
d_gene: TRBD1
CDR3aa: CASSIPDRGGYSNQPQHF

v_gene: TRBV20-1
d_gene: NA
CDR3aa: CSANSPGDFPYNEQFF

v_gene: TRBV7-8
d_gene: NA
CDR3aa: CASSPRGREGRYEQYF

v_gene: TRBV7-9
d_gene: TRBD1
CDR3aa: CASSLVSMGQGGAKNIQYF

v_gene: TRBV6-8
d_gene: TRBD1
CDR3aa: CASGPFTGTGAGEQYF

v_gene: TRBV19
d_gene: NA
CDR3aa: CASSILGGTPYNEQFF

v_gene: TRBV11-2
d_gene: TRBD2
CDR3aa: CASSLVSGENEQFF

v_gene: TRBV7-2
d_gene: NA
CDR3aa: CASSPGPGNNEQFF

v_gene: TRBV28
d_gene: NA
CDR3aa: CASAWPPGTEETQYF

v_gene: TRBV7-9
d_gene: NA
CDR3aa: CASSPRMSEQFF

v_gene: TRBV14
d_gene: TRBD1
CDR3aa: CASSLGTARGAFF

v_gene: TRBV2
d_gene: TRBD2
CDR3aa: CASSGSGRAWNNEQFF

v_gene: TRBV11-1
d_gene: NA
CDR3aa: CASSLRYSKVTDTQYF

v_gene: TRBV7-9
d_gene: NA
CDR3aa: CASSWGAVPYNEQFF

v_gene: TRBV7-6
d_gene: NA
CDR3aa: CASRDPLPRAYNEQFF

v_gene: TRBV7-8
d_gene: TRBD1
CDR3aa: CASSFNVDRGNQPQHF

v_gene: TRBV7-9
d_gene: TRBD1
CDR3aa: CASSSSRTGQETQYF

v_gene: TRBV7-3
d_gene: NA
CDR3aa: CASSLKATTEAFF

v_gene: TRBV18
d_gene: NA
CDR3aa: CASSPLGFRLEETQYF

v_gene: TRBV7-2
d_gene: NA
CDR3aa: CASSAAREGLREQYF

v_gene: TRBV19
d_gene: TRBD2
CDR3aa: CASSMKVPGLAGGRANTGELFF

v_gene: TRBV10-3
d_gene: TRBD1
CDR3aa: CATWDRGQKYEQYF

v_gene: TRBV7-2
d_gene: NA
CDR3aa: CASSLVDLGVWNIQYF